These 7 T cell receptor beta chains were all obtained from the same sample, sequenced in a study of radiotherapy plus CTLA-4 blockade in lung cancer. Some clones are missing from TCRdb's copy, which holds only in-frame ones; the method was immunoSEQ multiplex PCR. The sample includes 81,000 or so clones, about 83% of them seen just once. The sample here was peripheral blood, taken from a patient treated with radiotherapy plus ipilimumab. The receptors stem from a human donor with non-small cell lung cancer that progressed on radiotherapy plus ipilimumab.

The rearrangement uses TRBV5-6 and TRBJ1-2, with 12 bases matching TRBD1. The CDR3 sequence is 14 residues long. Per the germline V gene, CDR1 is SGHDT and CDR2 is YYEEEE. J was trimmed by 7 bases and V by 4 bases; bases with no gene match: 5. The CDR3 is CASSGDRGLGGYTF. CDR3 nucleotide sequence: TGTGCCAGCAGCGGGGACAGGGGGCTTGGTGGCTACACCTTC.

The rearrangement uses TRBV12-5 and TRBJ2-1; 7 positions match TRBD2. V shed 1 base, J shed 10 bases, and the junction held 4 bases outside the gene matches. This CDR3 comprises 13 residues. Per germline, CDR1 LGHNT and CDR2 FRNRAP. The CDR3 reads CASGLEPGLEQFF. The CDR3 nucleotides read TGTGCTAGTGGTTTGGAGCCGGGACTAGAGCAGTTCTTC.

This chain links TRBV19 with TRBJ1-3; D call uncertain. The CDR3 is 13 amino acids. Trimming stripped 3 bases from V and 2 bases from J, with 5 bases between. The germline gives CDR1 LNHDA, CDR2 SQIVND (reference sequence). CDR3: CASSMTPGNTIYF. CDR3 coding DNA: TGTGCCAGTAGTATGACCCCTGGAAACACCATATATTTT.

The J gene is TRBJ1-1, the V gene TRBV19; 9 bases agree with TRBD1. Germline V gene sequence: CDR1 LNHDA, CDR2 SQIVND (reference sequence). The CDR3 loop spans 16 amino acids. Germline trimming cut 3 bases from V and 0 bases from J; bases unmatched to any gene: 5. The CDR3 reads CASSMGQGFLNTEAFF. The CDR3 DNA is TGTGCCAGTAGTATGGGACAGGGTTTTTTGAACACTGAAGCTTTCTTT.

The chain recombines TRBV29-1 with TRBJ2-3; D is perhaps TRBD1 (5 bases). Trimming took 3 bases from V and 6 from J, leaving 13 bases between them. The CDR3 runs 13 residues. Germline V gene sequence: CDR1 SQVTM, CDR2 ANQGSEA. CDR3: CSVEGLTVDTQYF. CDR3 in DNA: TGCAGCGTTGAGGGGCTGACCGTGGATACGCAGTATTTT.

The chain employs TRBV7-9 and TRBJ1-1; the D gene is possibly TRBD1 (5 bases). CDR1 and CDR2 from the germline V gene are SEHNR and FQNEAQ (reference sequence). The V end lost 5 bases, the J end lost 1 base, and 14 bases lay between the germline ends. The CDR3 length is 15 residues. CDR3 bases: TGTGCCAGCAGCCTGAGACGGGACGAGAACACTGAAGCTTTCTTT. Its protein is CASSLRRDENTEAFF.

The V and J genes are TRBV7-2 and TRBJ1-6, with D maybe TRBD1 (5 bases). The CDR3 runs 14 residues. The V gene's germline CDR1 is SGHTA and CDR2 FQGNSA. The germline V and J ends were trimmed by 10 bases and 9 bases, with 19 bases remaining between them. The CDR3 spells CAIPHTSGGSPLHF. The DNA of the CDR3 is TGTGCCATCCCACATACTTCTGGGGGTTCACCCCTCCACTTT.